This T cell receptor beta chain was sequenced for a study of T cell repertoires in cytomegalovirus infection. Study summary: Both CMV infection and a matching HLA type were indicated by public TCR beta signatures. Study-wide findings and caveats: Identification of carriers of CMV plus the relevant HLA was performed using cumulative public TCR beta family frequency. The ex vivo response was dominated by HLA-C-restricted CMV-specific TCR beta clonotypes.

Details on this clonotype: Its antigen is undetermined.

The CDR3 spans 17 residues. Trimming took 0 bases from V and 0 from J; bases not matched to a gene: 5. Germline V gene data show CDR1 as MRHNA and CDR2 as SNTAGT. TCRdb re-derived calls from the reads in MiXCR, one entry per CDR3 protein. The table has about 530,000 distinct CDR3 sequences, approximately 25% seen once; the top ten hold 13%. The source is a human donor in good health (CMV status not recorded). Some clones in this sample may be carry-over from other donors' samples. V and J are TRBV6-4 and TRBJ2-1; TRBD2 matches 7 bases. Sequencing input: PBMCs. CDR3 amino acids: CASSDSTSLSSYNEQFF. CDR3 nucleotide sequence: TGTGCCAGCAGTGACTCGACTAGCCTTAGCTCCTACAATGAGCAGTTCTTC.